A selection of T cell receptor beta chains follows, all from one sample in a study of T cells in Graves' hyperthyroidism and ophthalmopathy. TCRdb reprocessed the multiplex PCR reads with MiXCR, giving one entry per CDR3 protein. The table lists 660,000 or so distinct CDR3 sequences, roughly 46% of them singletons. What was sequenced was peripheral blood or thyroid tissue (not recorded which). The receptors come from an adult man with Graves' disease, either hyperthyroidism or ophthalmopathy (not recorded which). The CDR3 runs from the conserved cysteine through the conserved F or W. D genes are given only for firm matches. Clone size is not always given. Where it is, it says once, few, many or a class for expanded clones.

v_gene,j_gene,abundance,d_gene,len,CDR3aa,CDR3nt
TRBV7-6,TRBJ2-6,NA,TRBD1,18,CASRTGGGGFSGANVLTF,TGTGCCAGCAGGACAGGGGGCGGGGGCTTCTCTGGGGCCAACGTCCTGACTTTC
TRBV6-5,TRBJ1-5,NA,NA,15,CASSYAGGFNQPQHF,TGTGCCAGCAGTTACGCGGGGGGATTCAATCAGCCCCAGCATTTT
TRBV12-3/TRBV12-4,TRBJ1-2,NA,NA,16,CASSYSIFGNNYGYTF,TGTGCCAGCAGTTACTCGATTTTCGGCAATAACTATGGCTACACCTTC
TRBV29-1,TRBJ1-5,many,NA,14,CSVDTVYSNQPQHF,TGCAGCGTTGACACAGTTTATAGCAATCAGCCCCAGCATTTT
TRBV15,TRBJ1-3,many,NA,19,CATSSYFKTDYDSGNTIYF,TGTGCCACCAGCAGTTATTTCAAAACAGACTATGACTCTGGAAACACCATATATTTT
TRBV19,TRBJ2-5,many,TRBD1,16,CASSQGDRGRGETQYF,TGTGCCAGTAGTCAAGGGGACAGGGGGCGCGGGGAGACCCAGTACTTC
TRBV9,TRBJ1-6,many,TRBD1,15,CASSVMGQSNSPLHF,TGTGCCAGCAGCGTAATGGGACAGTCCAATTCACCCCTCCACTTT
TRBV7-8,TRBJ2-7,NA,NA,12,CASSFRGHEQYF,TGTGCCAGCAGCTTCCGGGGCCACGAGCAGTACTTC
TRBV15,TRBJ1-2,many,TRBD1,13,CATSRDRGGGYTF,TGTGCCACCAGCAGAGACAGGGGGGGAGGCTACACCTTC
TRBV19,TRBJ2-7,NA,NA,16,CAWSPSRGVRLREQYF,TGTGCCTGGTCGCCGTCTCGCGGGGTCCGGCTACGCGAGCAGTACTTC
TRBV12-3/TRBV12-4,TRBJ1-3,NA,NA,16,CASSRGLLNSGNTIYF,TGTGCCAGCAGTCGTGGACTCTTAAACTCTGGAAACACCATATATTTT
TRBV20-1,TRBJ1-1,NA,NA,12,CSLDRRHTEAFF,TGCAGTCTAGATCGAAGACACACTGAAGCTTTCTTT
TRBV7-9,TRBJ1-4,many,NA,14,CASSPIATNEKLFF,TGTGCCAGCAGCCCCATAGCAACTAATGAAAAACTGTTTTTT
TRBV7-9,TRBJ2-7,many,NA,14,CASSLVTPTYEQYF,TGTGCCAGCAGCTTAGTTACGCCGACCTACGAGCAGTACTTC
TRBV2,TRBJ2-5,NA,TRBD2,15,CASSSGTSGEETQYF,TGTGCCAGCAGCTCGGGGACTAGCGGGGAAGAGACCCAGTACTTC
TRBV7-7,TRBJ1-6,once,NA,13,CASGQSRASPLHF,TGTGCTAGCGGGCAGAGTCGAGCTTCACCCCTCCACTTT
TRBV24-1,TRBJ1-1,NA,NA,13,CATRGAVNTEAFF,TGTGCCACCAGGGGGGCGGTGAACACTGAAGCTTTCTTT
TRBV7-9,TRBJ2-7,NA,TRBD2,15,CASSQPGLADYGQYF,TGTGCCAGCAGTCAGCCGGGACTAGCGGACTACGGGCAGTACTTC
TRBV29-1,TRBJ2-7,NA,TRBD2,11,CSVEDGGGWYF,TGCAGCGTTGAAGATGGGGGGGGGTGGTACTTC
TRBV2,TRBJ2-7,few,TRBD1,14,CASSLETGAYEQYF,TGTGCCAGCAGTCTAGAGACAGGGGCCTACGAGCAGTACTTC
TRBV7-9,TRBJ2-5,NA,NA,14,CASSLEQGTETQYF,TGTGCCAGCAGCTTAGAACAGGGAACAGAGACCCAGTACTTC
TRBV2,TRBJ1-3,NA,NA,15,CASSSNSPDGNTIYF,TGTGCCAGCAGTTCCAACAGTCCAGATGGAAACACCATATATTTT
TRBV12-3/TRBV12-4,TRBJ1-5,NA,TRBD1,18,CASSLSAGQGAFHQPQHF,TGTGCCAGCAGTTTATCGGCAGGACAGGGGGCCTTTCATCAGCCCCAGCATTTT
TRBV20-1,TRBJ1-5,few,NA,13,CSASRDGGQPQHF,TGCAGTGCTAGCCGGGACGGGGGTCAGCCCCAGCATTTT
TRBV29-1,TRBJ2-7,many,NA,12,CSVWGQAYEQYF,TGCAGCGTTTGGGGGCAGGCCTACGAGCAGTACTTC
TRBV6-5,TRBJ2-7,NA,NA,15,CASSLQGKHGYEQYF,TGTGCCAGCAGCTTACAGGGAAAGCATGGCTACGAGCAGTACTTC
TRBV20-1,TRBJ1-2,NA,NA,10,CSANQGGYTF,TGCAGTGCTAACCAGGGAGGCTACACCTTC
TRBV10-2,TRBJ1-4,few,TRBD1,13,CASNRRQGEKLFF,TGTGCCAGCAATCGACGACAGGGAGAAAAACTGTTTTTT
TRBV5-6,TRBJ2-2,NA,NA,15,CASSLMGENTGELFF,TGTGCCAGCAGCTTGATGGGGGAGAACACCGGGGAGCTGTTTTTT
TRBV7-2,TRBJ2-5,NA,TRBD2,18,CASSSGMVLAGEMKTQYF,TGTGCCAGCAGTTCCGGGATGGTACTAGCGGGAGAGATGAAGACCCAGTACTTC
TRBV6-5,TRBJ2-7,NA,NA,15,CASSYVTGSSYEQYF,TGTGCCAGCAGTTACGTAACGGGCAGCTCCTACGAGCAGTACTTC
TRBV5-4,TRBJ2-7,NA,NA,14,CASSLGSSSFEQYF,TGTGCCAGCAGCTTGGGGTCCTCTTCCTTCGAGCAGTACTTC
TRBV28,TRBJ2-5,NA,NA,13,CASSLSLSETQYF,TGTGCCAGCAGTTTAAGCCTTTCGGAGACCCAGTACTTC
TRBV20-1,TRBJ1-2,many,TRBD1,13,CSAWDRENYGYTF,TGCAGTGCGTGGGACAGGGAGAACTATGGCTACACCTTC
TRBV7-2,TRBJ2-5,NA,NA,15,CASSLGTKLQETQYF,TGTGCCAGCAGCTTAGGGACAAAACTCCAAGAGACCCAGTACTTC
TRBV29-1,TRBJ1-4,many,NA,13,CSAYARGDEKLFF,TGCAGCGCCTACGCGAGGGGGGATGAAAAACTGTTTTTT
TRBV5-1,TRBJ1-1,once,NA,13,CASSLEGLQGAFF,TGCGCCAGCAGCCTGGAGGGGTTGCAAGGAGCTTTCTTT
TRBV5-4,TRBJ2-7,NA,NA,14,CASSLGDTTYEQYF,TGTGCCAGCAGCTTGGGGGACACCACCTACGAGCAGTACTTC
TRBV29-1,TRBJ1-3,NA,NA,12,CSASGLGETIYF,TGCAGCGCGTCGGGCCTCGGAGAGACCATATATTTT
TRBV7-9,TRBJ1-1,NA,NA,14,CASSLVSRATEAFF,TGTGCCAGCAGCTTGGTTAGCCGGGCCACTGAAGCTTTCTTT
TRBV20-1,TRBJ1-1,few,NA,12,CSARDQVTEAFF,TGCAGTGCTAGAGATCAGGTTACTGAAGCTTTCTTT
TRBV7-9,TRBJ2-7,NA,NA,15,CASSLVEGSSYEQYF,TGTGCCAGCAGCTTAGTGGAGGGGAGCTCCTACGAGCAGTACTTC
TRBV10-3,TRBJ1-3,NA,NA,15,CAISESKDSGNTIYF,TGTGCCATCAGTGAGTCTAAGGACTCTGGAAACACCATATATTTT
TRBV6-5,TRBJ2-6,few,TRBD1,16,CASTAGGFSGANVLTF,TGTGCCAGCACGGCAGGGGGCTTTTCCGGGGCCAACGTCCTGACTTTC
TRBV15,TRBJ2-7,many,TRBD1,16,CATSRDRDSETYEQYF,TGTGCCACCAGCAGAGATAGGGACAGCGAAACCTACGAGCAGTACTTC
TRBV7-9,TRBJ2-7,many,NA,15,CASSPPGPILYEQYF,TGTGCCAGCAGCCCACCGGGACCGATATTATACGAGCAGTACTTC
TRBV12-3/TRBV12-4,TRBJ1-4,NA,NA,14,CASSIAVNTEKLFF,TGTGCCAGCAGTATCGCGGTGAACACTGAAAAACTGTTTTTT
TRBV24-1,TRBJ1-5,NA,TRBD1,12,CATSGATTGEHF,TGTGCCACCAGCGGGGCCACGACAGGGGAGCATTTT
TRBV5-1,TRBJ1-4,NA,TRBD1,20,CASSPGHVFQSGQGNEKLFF,TGCGCCAGCAGCCCGGGACACGTCTTCCAATCGGGACAGGGTAATGAAAAACTGTTTTTT
TRBV2,TRBJ1-2,NA,NA,14,CASSNGAGDYGYTF,TGTGCCAGCAGTAATGGGGCCGGAGATTATGGCTACACCTTC